This T cell receptor (beta chain) was documented in a study of cytomegalovirus exposure and HLA in healthy donors (TCRdb year 2017). Background for the entire study: According to a later analysis, the 120 or so validation repertoires were produced on the same platform as the 666 repertoires of the first cohort. In addition to the first cohort of 666 subjects, a separate validation cohort of 120 different subjects was used. To predict cytomegalovirus infection status, the study brought together high-throughput TCR immunosequencing, statistical association of individual TCRs with disease status, and machine learning. The study aimed to test whether signatures of past pathogen exposure could be identified by cataloging public T cell receptors. Here is what the overall study found, with its caveats: The authors suggested that the approach could potentially be extended to other disease states and immunological phenotypes. Three of the identified cytomegalovirus-associated TCR beta chains were confirmed in vitro to be specific for cytomegalovirus antigens. The classifier was reported to diagnose cytomegalovirus status with high specificity and sensitivity in both the original cohort and the validation cohort. The validation cohort had no HLA typing available for a later analysis, so co-occurrence within that cohort was assessed over all 130 or so repertoires. In the study, 150 to 200 TCR beta chains were listed as associated with cytomegalovirus. Subsequent analysis determined that TCRs grouped into clusters in the first cohort also showed a tendency toward co-occurrence across the roughly 110 validation repertoires, and roughly 94% of cluster scores exceeded 0. While some public TCRs were present in many individuals, most TCR sequences turned up only very rarely across donors.

The protocol used for the library was the immunoSEQ multiplex PCR assay. As for the original processing: A statistical classification framework was built for diagnosing cytomegalovirus status from the catalog of TCR beta chain sequences. The table was pulled from immuneACCESS by TCRdb, which kept in-frame rearrangements only. Such tables lose some clones; where checked, under half of the loss comes from unresolved V genes, and the rest has no known cause. V and J calls and clone size are those listed in that table; D and trimming were worked out from the DNA. The table for this sample lists 95,000 to 150,000 clones; 85% to 90% of them were counted only once. In total, the top ten clones hold 2% to 2.5% of the sample. Notes on this clone: Its specific antigen is unknown. The sample holds no much larger clone one base away, and base qualities are not on file.

Donors formed part of the validation cohort, which comprised approximately 130 subjects and was distinct from the first cohort of under 800 subjects. The sequence was collected from a woman in her 30s in good health and CMV-seronegative. Input material: PBMCs.

CDR3 region: CASIRTSTGGEVGEKLFF. The nucleotide sequence is given as TGTGCCAGCATCCGTACGTCGACAGGGGGCGAGGTAGGGGAAAAACTGTTTTTT. This receptor chain uses TRBV21-1 and TRBJ1-4; the table calls TRBD1, which could not be checked here. TRBV21-1 is tagged as a pseudogene. The CDR3, from cysteine to phenylalanine, totals 18 residues. The DNA shown is the 54-base CDR3, in frame from base 1.